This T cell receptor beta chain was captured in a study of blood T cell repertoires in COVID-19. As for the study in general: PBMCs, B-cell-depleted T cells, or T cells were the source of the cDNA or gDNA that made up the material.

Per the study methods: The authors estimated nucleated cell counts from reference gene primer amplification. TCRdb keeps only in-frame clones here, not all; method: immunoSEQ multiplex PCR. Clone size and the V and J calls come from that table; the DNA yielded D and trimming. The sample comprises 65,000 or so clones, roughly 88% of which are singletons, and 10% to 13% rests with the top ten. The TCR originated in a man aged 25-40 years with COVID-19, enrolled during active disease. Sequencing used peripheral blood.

In nucleotides, the CDR3 is TGTGCCAGCAGCCAAGGGACTAGCGGGGGTTACGAGCAGTACTTC. Translated: CASSQGTSGGYEQYF. The genes are TRBV7-3 and TRBJ2-7; 14 nucleotides line up with TRBD2. V lost 5 bases to trimming and J lost 4 bases; unmatched junction nucleotides: 4. In germline, CDR1 is SGHTA, CDR2 FQGTGA. This CDR3 comprises 15 residues.